These 21 T cell receptor beta chains were sequenced from one sample in a study of Graves' ophthalmopathy and Graves' hyperthyroidism (dated by TCRdb to 2017 to 2018). TCRdb records Illumina HiSeq 2000 as the sequencer. TCR beta CDR3 regions were amplified from RNA transcripts for repertoire sequencing. The first round was an RT-PCR using HTBI primers with the Qiagen OneStep RT-PCR kit, and this first round was followed by a second-round multiplex PCR, then size selection and purification. TCRdb redid the processing of the public reads, applying fastp at Q25 and MiXCR, and retained in-frame beta chains. For every CDR3 protein sequence, its rows merge into one entry that carries the most common genes and DNA. Within this sample are about 700,000 distinct CDR3 sequences, with roughly 41% of them counted one time only. The ten largest account for 2.5% to 3.5% of the sample. Input material: peripheral blood. Receptor source: an adult man with Graves' ophthalmopathy.

This clonotype was counted once. The V gene is TRBV19, the J gene TRBJ1-6; tentatively, D is TRBD1 (5 bases). The CDR3 is made up of 15 amino acids. Looked up from germline, CDR1 is LNHDA and CDR2 is SQIVND (reference sequence). V lost 6 bases, J lost 5 bases, and 14 bases lay in between. CDR3 amino acids: CASSPAGQDNSPLHF. The CDR3 coding sequence is TGTGCCAGTAGCCCAGCAGGGCAGGATAATTCACCCCTCCACTTT.

This clonotype was recorded at least ten times. The chain carries TRBV7-8 and TRBJ1-2, with D possibly being TRBD1 (5 bases). Trimming took off 0 bases at V and 0 bases at J, with 8 bases between the two ends. This CDR3 contains 15 residues. Germline V lookup: CDR1 SGHVS, CDR2 FQNEAQ. As DNA, the CDR3 is TGTGCCAGCAGCTTAGCCAGGGAGGCTAACTATGGCTACACCTTC. Translated, it gives CASSLAREANYGYTF.

This clonotype was seen only once. A read error may explain this, as a much larger clone is one base away. The chain links TRBV7-9 to TRBJ2-7; D might be TRBD1 (6 bases). The germline CDR1 and CDR2 sequences are SEHNR and FQNEAQ (reference sequence). The CDR3 is 15 amino acids. The CDR3 DNA sequence: TGTGCCAGCAGCCATTTACAGGGATTTATTTACGGGCAGTACTTC. Translated, it gives CASSHLQGFIYGQYF.

With regard to this clonotype: A much larger clone lies a single base off, so this may be a read error. The V and J genes are TRBV9 and TRBJ1-2; TRBD1 might be the D (6 bases). The CDR3 loop spans 13 amino acids. From germline, CDR1 is SGDLS and CDR2 YYNGEE. Trimming pared 6 bases from V and 6 bases from J, leaving 15 bases between. The CDR3 DNA sequence: TGTGCCAGCAACCCGACAGGAGCAGATGGCTACACCTTC. It codes for CASNPTGADGYTF. Looking up the rest from reference TRBV9 and TRBJ1-2 gives the full variable domain: DSGVTQTPKHLITATGQRVTLRCSPRSGDLSVYWYQQSLDQGLQFLIQYYNGEERAKGNILERFSAQQFPDLHSELNLSSLELGDSALYFCASNPTGADGYTFGSGTRLTVV.

The chain uses TRBV3-1 and TRBJ2-5; 7 bases agree with TRBD1. The CDR3 runs to 13 residues. The V segment lost 8 bases and the J segment 2 bases; nucleotides outside the gene matches: 5. Germline loops: CDR1 LGHDT, CDR2 YNNKEL (reference sequence). CDR3 sequence (DNA): TGTGCCAGCGTTGGACAGGTACAAGAGACCCAGTACTTC. Translated, it gives CASVGQVQETQYF.

V gene TRBV29-1 combines with J gene TRBJ1-1, with TRBD1 identical over 10 bases. The CDR3 length is 14 residues. Germline V gives CDR1 SQVTM, CDR2 ANQGSEA. Trimming took 3 bases from V and 4 from J; bases not matched to a gene: 5. In nucleotides, the CDR3 is TGCAGCGTTGAGGAGAGGACAGGGGGCACTGAAGCTTTCTTT. Its protein product is CSVEERTGGTEAFF.

This clonotype was detected once. The chain employs TRBV29-1 and TRBJ1-4; TRBD1 aligns across 7 bases. Germline CDR1 SQVTM, CDR2 ANQGSEA. V gave up 6 bases and J gave up 6 bases; unmatched junction bases: 7. This CDR3 is 13 amino acids long. The CDR3 bases are TGCAGCGTCGAGGGGACAGCCTATGAAAAACTGTTTTTT. It yields the protein CSVEGTAYEKLFF.

This clonotype was seen only a few times. The chain is built from TRBV20-1 and TRBJ2-7, with TRBD2 matching 8 bases. The CDR3 contains 15 residues. V was clipped by 0 bases and J by 1 base; unmatched bases: 5. CDR1 and CDR2 (germline): DFQATT, SNEGSKA (reference sequence). CDR3 loop: CSARDTTSASYEQYF. In nucleotides, the CDR3 is TGCAGTGCTAGAGATACGACTAGCGCTTCCTACGAGCAGTACTTC.

This sequence joins TRBV2 and TRBJ1-1, with 9 bases fitting TRBD1. The CDR3 has 17 amino acids. The germline CDR1 and CDR2 sequences are SNHLY and FYNNEI. The ends lost 6 bases at V and 0 bases at J; junction bases unmatched: 11. DNA of the CDR3: TGTGCCAGCAGCACCGGACAGGGGAGGGTCATGAACACTGAAGCTTTCTTT. Translating it yields CASSTGQGRVMNTEAFF.

This clonotype was recorded only once. This chain connects TRBV25-1 to TRBJ1-1; D perhaps matches TRBD1 (5 bases). Trimming stripped 8 bases from V and 4 bases from J, with 14 bases between. Germline CDR1 MGHDK, CDR2 SYGVNS. The CDR3 totals 13 residues. DNA of the CDR3: TGTGCCAGCGTGAGGGGTGTGGTCACTGAAGCTTTCTTT. It yields the protein CASVRGVVTEAFF.

This clonotype was recorded at least ten times. This chain connects TRBV6-5 to TRBJ1-3; TRBD1 is a possible D gene (6 bases). Trimming cost V 4 bases and J 7 bases, with 11 bases left between them. CDR1 and CDR2 from the germline V gene are MNHEY and SVGAGI. The CDR3 extends over 13 amino acids. The CDR3 nucleotides read TGTGCCAGCAGTTCTACAGGGACGAACACCATATATTTT. It codes for CASSSTGTNTIYF.

The chain carries TRBV12-3 or TRBV12-4 and TRBJ2-1; 7 bases are a match to TRBD2. V was pared by 7 bases and J by 5 bases, with 8 bases of the junction left unmatched. This CDR3 has 14 amino acids. The CDR3 protein is CASTLTSLHNEQFF. In DNA form, the CDR3 reads TGTGCCAGCACCCTGACTAGCCTCCACAATGAGCAGTTCTTC.

This clonotype was seen at least ten times. The rearrangement joins TRBV7-8 to TRBJ2-7; possible D gene TRBD1, 5 bases. The germline V gene encodes CDR1 SGHVS and CDR2 FQNEAQ. The CDR3 has 14 amino acids. V lost 3 bases and J 3 bases, leaving 12 bases between the germline ends. The CDR3 sequence: CASSFRAIIYEQYF. Here the CDR3 DNA reads TGTGCCAGCAGCTTCAGGGCCATCATCTACGAGCAGTACTTC.

This clonotype was seen just once. The J gene is TRBJ2-7, the V gene TRBV20-1; 9 bases are shared with TRBD1. The CDR3 sequence is 13 residues long. Germline V gives CDR1 DFQATT, CDR2 SNEGSKA (reference sequence). Unmatched junction bases numbered 6, after V lost 4 bases and J lost 5 bases. CDR3 in DNA: TGCAGTGCTACCGGGGACAGGGAGCACGAGCAGTACTTC. This codes for CSATGDREHEQYF.

Only a few counts were recorded for this clonotype. The chain couples TRBV2 to TRBJ2-7; no clear D. CDR1 and CDR2 from the germline V gene are SNHLY and FYNNEI. The V end was cut by 0 bases, the J end by 3 bases, with 12 bases between. This CDR3 spans 15 amino acids. The CDR3 protein is CASSEADARSYEQYF. CDR3 coding DNA: TGTGCCAGCAGTGAAGCGGATGCCAGAAGCTACGAGCAGTACTTC.

Only one count was recorded for this clonotype. This is likely a read error, given that the CDR3 carries no conserved phenylalanine or tryptophan at its end. The rearrangement joins TRBV7-3 to TRBJ2-5; 11 bases fit TRBD2. V dropped 4 bases and J dropped 4; count of bases not matched to a gene: 2. Germline V gene sequence: CDR1 SGHTA, CDR2 FQGTGA. This CDR3 has 14 amino acids. Here the CDR3 DNA reads TGTGCCAGCAGCTACGGGACTAGCGGAGAGACCCAGTACCTC. Amino acids: CASSYGTSGETQYL.

The J gene is TRBJ2-2, the V gene TRBV10-3; D perhaps matches TRBD1 (5 bases). The CDR3 has 13 amino acids. Trimming cost V 6 bases and J 5 bases, with 10 bases left between them. CDR1 and CDR2 from the germline V gene are ENHRY and SYGVKD. Here the CDR3 DNA reads TGTGCCATCAGAGCAGGGATGACCGGGGAGCTGTTTTTT. This codes for CAIRAGMTGELFF.

The chain links TRBV11-2 to TRBJ2-7, with unresolved D. V was trimmed by 0 bases and J by 3 bases, leaving 9 bases between them. This CDR3 is built from 14 residues. Germline V gene lookup returns CDR1 SGHAT and CDR2 FQNNGV. This CDR3 is CASSLERQLYEQYF. In nucleotides, the CDR3 is TGTGCCAGCAGCTTAGAGAGGCAACTCTACGAGCAGTACTTC.

In this sample, this clonotype turned up many times. The chain couples TRBV19 to TRBJ1-1, with 9 nucleotides matching TRBD1. The ends lost 5 bases at V and 0 bases at J; junction bases unmatched: 7. The CDR3 covers 16 residues. Germline V lookup: CDR1 LNHDA, CDR2 SQIVND (reference sequence). In DNA form, the CDR3 reads TGTGCCAGTAGTCCCGACAGGGGGATCATGAACACTGAAGCTTTCTTT. It is translated as CASSPDRGIMNTEAFF.

In this sample, this clonotype turned up a few times. V gene TRBV6-4 combines with J gene TRBJ2-7; TRBD1 matches at 7 bases. Losses at the gene ends were 5 bases for V and 2 bases for J; bases not matched to a gene: 9. Germline values: CDR1 MRHNA, CDR2 SNTAGT. The length of the CDR3 is 15 residues. The CDR3 bases are TGTGCCAGCAGTTTATCGAAGGACAGGACCTACGAGCAGTACTTC. It codes for CASSLSKDRTYEQYF.

This clonotype was detected a few times. The gene calls are TRBV9 and TRBJ2-2; no definite D call. Germline V gene sequence: CDR1 SGDLS, CDR2 YYNGEE. This CDR3 has 13 amino acids. Deletions cut 0 bases from V and 7 bases from J, with 7 bases between. The DNA for the CDR3 is TGTGCCAGCAGCGTAGGAGGAATCGGGGAGCTGTTTTTT. This translates into CASSVGGIGELFF.